This entry concerns a single T cell receptor (beta chain). It lacks a known antigen. No base quality values were provided; no much bigger clone lies one nucleotide off. Systemically healthy Caucasian individuals from Russia, around 39 in total and aged about 6 to 90 years, were included as donors. Around 10 milliliters of peripheral blood were collected from each donor into EDTA-treated Vacutainer tubes. Ficoll-Paque density-gradient centrifugation was used to isolate PBMCs, with at least 6 million obtained per sample. Total RNA was extracted from PBMCs with Trizol reagent, with at least 5.5 micrograms obtained per sample. For every donor, flow cytometry on a PBMC aliquot measured the percentage of naive CD45RAhigh/CD27high T cells. This entry belongs to a study of blood T cells in healthy people across ages (dated by TCRdb to between 2014 and 2017). For the study in its entirety: Template switching captured roughly one uniquely barcoded TCR beta cDNA molecule per two T cells in model experiments. To track age-related changes in TCR beta repertoire diversity, the study relied on deep sequencing normalized with unique cDNA molecular identifiers. Two additional independent replicas of 1 million unique cDNA reads from the same blood draw were analyzed for two donors (one aged 18 to 29 and one aged 80 or older). Donors of different ages were randomly distributed across sequencing lanes to avoid experimental bias. The donors were divided into four age groups: young (average about 15 years), middle-aged (approximately 41), aged (approximately 59) and long-lived (more than 75). Beyond this particular receptor, the publication reports: Observed TCR beta diversity per million T cells fell roughly linearly with age, and a significant reduction was already apparent by age about 38. Estimates of total diversity from one million sequenced T cells were regarded as lower bounds and underestimates. Since profiling was done on bulk unsorted PBMCs, naive and antigen-experienced compartments could not be conclusively compared. Compared with the aged group, more naive CD4+ T cells, fewer expanded clones and increased TCR diversity were shown by the long-lived group, suggesting age selection. Because the CMV infection status of the donors was unknown, age-related changes in expanded clonotypes may potentially have been confounded. Observed TCR beta diversity correlated strongly with the percentage of naive T cells measured by flow cytometry.

V is shortened by 2 bases, J by 6 bases, and the region joining them spans 12 bases. The germline V gene sets CDR1 to SGHDT and CDR2 to YYEEEE. The CDR3 spans 14 residues, from the cysteine through the phenylalanine. The CDR3 DNA has 42 bases and is translated from base 1. The method was 5' RACE. Sequenced using an Illumina HiSeq 2500. The second PCR ran for roughly 7 to 11 cycles and used a J-beta primer mix along with a sample-barcoded 5' primer. A unique molecular identifier was introduced onto each TCR beta cDNA molecule by a template-switch 5' adaptor carrying 12 random nucleotides. Each sample yielded at least 2.5 million CDR3-containing paired-end reads. The Mint cDNA synthesis kit, primed by a TRBC-specific oligonucleotide, was used to synthesize first-strand cDNA from all RNA. Following uracil-DNA glycosylase treatment, a first 18-cycle PCR with universal primers M1SS and BC2_uni_R was performed on all cDNA. The paper's processing steps were these. For normalization, 1 million high-quality reads, each with a distinct molecular identifier, were randomly selected from each sample. Reads with shared molecular identifiers were discarded instead of being binned into consensus sequences. MiTCR, run with a Q25 quality threshold and the strictest error-elimination algorithm, handled CDR3 identification, clonotype clustering and error correction. A nonparametric unseen species model using Euler transformation provided a lower-bound estimate of total TCR beta diversity. The public reads were reprocessed in TCRdb via fastp at Q25 and MiXCR, keeping in-frame beta chains. Rows are combined by CDR3 protein, so each entry shows the most common genes and DNA. TCRdb, not the original authors, processed these V and J calls. The sample contains 1 million to 1.2 million distinct CDR3 sequences, 30% to 40% of them found a single time. The leading ten clones occupy 10% to 15% of the sample.

The origin of this receptor is a man between 18 and 29 years old in good health. The source material was blood. The chain joins TRBV5-6 to TRBJ1-5; TRBD1 is a possible D gene, resting on 5 matching bases. CDR3 sequence: CASSLDPTGQPQHF. The DNA reads TGTGCCAGCAGCTTAGACCCAACAGGTCAGCCCCAGCATTTT.